These 22 T cell receptor beta chains were all obtained from the same sample, sequenced in a study of tumor-infiltrating lymphocytes in primary liver carcinoma (dated by TCRdb to 2016 to 2017). Instrument on record: Illumina HiSeq 2500. A constant-region primer and ProtoScript II reverse transcriptase were used to reverse-transcribe TCRbeta-specific cDNA from around 530 ng total RNA. The TCRbeta libraries were prepared through three rounds of nested multiplex PCR following a slightly modified ARM-PCR procedure. Each of the first two PCR rounds ran for about 10 cycles and used multiplex TRBV1-TRBV30 forward primers together with a Cbeta reverse primer. TCRdb redid the processing of the public reads, applying fastp at Q25 and MiXCR, and retained in-frame beta chains. Under each unique CDR3 protein, matching rows form one entry showing the most common genes and DNA. This sample has fewer than 350,000 distinct CDR3 sequences in its table, and roughly two thirds of those were observed once. Approximately 9% of the sample lies in the top ten.

Blood RNA was extracted from unsorted whole blood with TRIzol reagent; germline DNA came from the DNeasy Blood & Tissue kit. The sequenced sample was peripheral blood. The receptors originated from a man aged 35 to 55 with primary liver carcinoma and hepatitis B virus infection.

Details on this clonotype: A much larger clone sits a single nucleotide away, making a read error possible. This chain uses TRBV5-1 with TRBJ2-1, with D unresolved. V gave up 6 bases and J gave up 5 bases, with 12 bases separating them. Germline values: CDR1 SGHRS, CDR2 YFSETQ. CDR3 length equals 13 residues. The CDR3 sequence is CASTIDGHNEQFF. In DNA form, the CDR3 reads TGCGCCAGCACCATAGACGGCCACAATGAGCAGTTCTTC. Full variable domain (outside the CDR3, taken from reference TRBV5-1 and TRBJ2-1): KAGVTQTPRYLIKTRGQQVTLSCSPISGHRSVSWYQQTPGQGLQFLFEYFSETQRNKGNFPGRFSGRQFSNSRSEMNVSTLELGDSALYLCASTIDGHNEQFFGPGTRLTVL.

As concerns this clonotype: This may stem from a read error, because a much larger clone lies one nucleotide away. This chain connects TRBV7-8 to TRBJ2-3, with D possibly TRBD2 on 6 matching bases. Germline values: CDR1 SGHVS, CDR2 FQNEAQ. The V end lost 1 base, the J end lost 2 bases, and 19 bases lay between the germline ends. The CDR3 is 18 amino acids. This chain's CDR3 is CASSLEAGGKGPTDTQYF. The CDR3 DNA follows: TGTGCCAGCAGCTTAGAGGCGGGCGGGAAGGGCCCCACAGATACGCAGTATTTT.

The chain has TRBV5-4 and TRBJ1-1; maybe TRBD1 (5 bases). From germline, CDR1 is SGHNT and CDR2 YYREEE (reference sequence). This CDR3 has 16 residues. Trimming left V 3 bases short and J 5 bases short, with 20 bases between. The CDR3, as DNA: TGTGCCAGCAGCTGGGCCTCTCGGGGGATAGAGACTGAAGCTTTCTTT. Its protein product is CASSWASRGIETEAFF. Drawing the rest from reference TRBV5-4 and TRBJ1-1, the complete variable domain is ETGVTQSPTHLIKTRGQQVTLRCSSQSGHNTVSWYQQALGQGPQFIFQYYREEENGRGNFPPRFSGLQFPNYSSELNVNALELDDSALYLCASSWASRGIETEAFFGQGTRLTVV.

The chain joins TRBV7-9 to TRBJ1-4; 9 nucleotides agree with TRBD1. CDR3 size: 16 residues. Germline V gene sequence: CDR1 SEHNR, CDR2 FQNEAQ (reference sequence). The V gene end was trimmed by 5 bases and the J gene end by 14 bases; junction bases not matched to a gene: 18. The CDR3 loop is CASSRTSGTGTLVLFF. CDR3 DNA sequence: TGTGCCAGCAGCCGTACCTCCGGGACAGGGACCCTTGTCCTGTTTTTT.

With respect to this clonotype: At one boundary the junction diverges from the germline segment, which might be a read error. The chain uses TRBV6-2 or TRBV6-3 and TRBJ2-3; TRBD2 matches at 7 bases. The germline gives CDR1 MNHEY, CDR2 SVGEGT. The CDR3 is 13 amino acids. CDR3 sequence (DNA): TGTGCCAGCACTTTGGGTGGACTAGTGGGAGCCCATTTT. Amino acids: CASTLGGLVGAHF.

In regard to this clonotype: One end of the junction fails to match germline, which may point to a read error. The chain links TRBV12-3 or TRBV12-4 to TRBJ1-1; D remains unclear. This CDR3 spans 13 amino acids. Written as DNA, the CDR3 is TGTGCCAGCAGTTTCGCGGGGAACACTGGAGCTTTCTTT. Amino acid sequence: CASSFAGNTGAFF.

Regarding this clonotype: A read error may explain this, as a much larger clone is one base away. The chain carries TRBV6-5 and TRBJ2-2; 7 bases align to TRBD2. The CDR3 is made up of 15 amino acids. Germline V CDR1 and CDR2: MNHEY, SVGAGI. Here the CDR3 reads CASSYSPGGPGKLFF. CDR3 DNA: TGTGCCAGCAGTTACTCCCCGGGGGGACCCGGGAAGCTGTTTTTT.

A few counts support this clonotype. This may stem from a read error, because a much larger clone lies one nucleotide away. V and J are TRBV6-6 and TRBJ1-5; no clear D gene. Per germline, CDR1 MNHNY and CDR2 SVGAGI (reference sequence). Trimming removed 2 bases from V and 6 bases from J, with 11 bases in between. The CDR3 spans 14 residues. The CDR3 nucleotides read TGTGCCAGCAGTTACGACCGGGGAAGTCAGCCCCAGCATTTT. Residues: CASSYDRGSQPQHF.

With respect to this clonotype: The junction and the germline gene differ at one end; a read error may be behind it. The CDR3 protein is CASSPLAETFF. CDR3 sequence (DNA): TGTGCCAGCAGCCCACTCGCTGAAACTTTCTTT. This chain links TRBV11-2 with TRBJ1-1; no reliable D call. Germline CDR1 reads SGHAT; CDR2 reads FQNNGV. The CDR3 totals 11 residues. Complete variable domain (other parts from reference TRBV11-2 and TRBJ1-1): EAGVAQSPRYKIIEKRQSVAFWCNPISGHATLYWYQQILGQGPKLLIQFQNNGVVDDSQLPKDRFSAERLKGVDSTLKIQPAKLEDSAVYLCASSPLAETFFGQGTRLTVV.

A note on this clonotype: A much larger clone differs by one base, so this may be a read error. The CDR3 does not end in the conserved phenylalanine or tryptophan, so this is likely a read error. The genes are TRBV12-3 or TRBV12-4 and TRBJ2-1; D is uncertain. V shed 2 bases and J shed 9 bases, with 2 bases lying between them. This CDR3 is 10 amino acids long. The DNA of the CDR3 is TGTGCCAGCAGTTTATTTGAGCAGTTCTTA. Its translation is CASSLFEQFL.

A note on this clonotype: Since the CDR3 does not end with the conserved phenylalanine or tryptophan, this likely comes from a read error. The chain has TRBV29-1 and TRBJ2-1, with 9 nucleotides matching TRBD2. The CDR3 length is 15 residues. Trimming removed 6 bases from V and 9 bases from J; junction bases left unmatched: 15. CDR1 is SQVTM, CDR2 ANQGSEA, per germline. DNA of the CDR3: TGCAGCGTAATACACTATAGCGGGAGAATGGTTGAGCAGTTCATC. As protein: CSVIHYSGRMVEQFI.

With respect to this clonotype: A read error is possible here, since a much larger clone lies one base away. CDR3 protein: CANSLAQAMNTEAFF. In nucleotides, the CDR3 is TGTGCCAACAGCTTGGCCCAAGCCATGAACACTGAAGCTTTCTTT. V and J are TRBV5-5 and TRBJ1-1; D gene uncertain. CDR1 is SGHKS, CDR2 YYEKEE, per germline (reference sequence). This CDR3 has 15 residues. Based on the CDR3 plus reference TRBV5-5 and TRBJ1-1, the full variable domain is DAGVTQSPTHLIKTRGQQVTLRCSPISGHKSVSWYQQVLGQGPQFIFQYYEKEERGRGNFPDRFSARQFPNYSSELNVNALLLGDSALYLCANSLAQAMNTEAFFGQGTRLTVV.

This clonotype was observed a handful of times. This chain joins TRBV28 and TRBJ2-7; D possibly corresponds to TRBD2 (6 bases). Trimming removed 3 bases at V and 8 bases at J, with 11 bases between. The CDR3 consists of 12 residues. CDR1 is MDHEN, CDR2 SYDVKM, per germline. The CDR3 sequence: CASSFGGSKQYF. The CDR3 coding sequence is TGTGCCAGCAGTTTTGGGGGGAGTAAGCAGTACTTC.

Points on this clonotype: A much larger clone differs from this one at a single base, so this may be a read error. Because it lacks the conserved phenylalanine or tryptophan at the end, this CDR3 is likely a read error. The chain is built from TRBV4-3 and TRBJ2-1, with 9 bases that match TRBD2. The CDR3 runs 15 residues. Losses at the gene ends were 1 base for V and 8 bases for J; bases not matched to a gene: 6. The V gene's germline CDR1 is LGHNA and CDR2 YSLEER. CDR3 coding DNA: TGCGCCAGCAGCCAAGCGGCGGGAGGGAGGTATGAGCAGTTCTCC. Protein sequence: CASSQAAGGRYEQFS.

This clonotype was observed a handful of times. Given a much more abundant clone one base away, this may be a read error. This chain joins TRBV6-1 and TRBJ2-7; TRBD1 agrees at 8 bases. This CDR3 is built from 14 residues. V gave up 8 bases and J gave up 2 bases; unmatched junction bases: 8. Looked up from germline, CDR1 is MNHNS and CDR2 is SASEGT. The chain's CDR3 is CASQQTGVPYEQYF. The CDR3 DNA follows: TGTGCCAGCCAACAGACAGGGGTCCCCTACGAGCAGTACTTC.

Of note for this clonotype: This may be a read error, as it is one base from a much larger clone. The rearrangement joins TRBV11-2 to TRBJ2-2; TRBD2 might be the D (5 bases). The CDR3 has 15 amino acids. Germline V gene sequence: CDR1 SGHAT, CDR2 FQNNGV. The CDR3 DNA reads as TGTGCCAGCAGCTTAGGATCGGGATCCACCGGGGATCTGTTTTTT. This sequence encodes CASSLGSGSTGDLFF.

This clonotype has a single count. This chain links TRBV7-3 with TRBJ2-7; 8 bases are a match to TRBD2. V trimming: 5 bases; J trimming: 4 bases; junction bases outside the gene matches: 10. The CDR3 is 15 residues long. Germline CDR1 and CDR2: SGHTA and FQGTGA. DNA for the CDR3: TGTGCCAGCAGCCCCGATGTTACTAGCGGTTACGAGCAGTACTTC. Translating gives CASSPDVTSGYEQYF.

The chain combines TRBV5-1 with TRBJ2-1; TRBD2 might be the D (5 bases). The CDR3 length is 15 residues. Germline V lookup: CDR1 SGHRS, CDR2 YFSETQ. V lost 0 bases, J lost 10 bases, and 17 bases lay in between. CDR3 in amino acids: CASSLGRLASEEQFF. As DNA, the CDR3 is TGCGCCAGCAGCTTGGGACGCCTAGCTTCCGAGGAGCAGTTCTTC.

A remark on this clonotype: No conserved phenylalanine or tryptophan is present at the end of the CDR3, so a read error is the likely explanation. This chain uses TRBV6-5 with TRBJ2-7; no clear D. CDR3 length: 12 residues. Germline V gives CDR1 MNHEY, CDR2 SVGAGI. Trimming left V 4 bases short and J 4 bases short, with 8 bases between. CDR3 region: CASSSSRYEQYL. The DNA for the CDR3 is TGTGCCAGCAGTTCCTCACGGTACGAGCAGTACCTC.

J is TRBJ2-7 and V is TRBV30; D unresolved. CDR1 is GTSNPN and CDR2 is SVGIG in the germline V gene (reference sequence). This CDR3 is 10 amino acids long. Trimming stripped 5 bases from V and 6 bases from J, with 8 bases between. CDR3 amino acids: CAWDGPEQYF. The CDR3 DNA sequence: TGTGCCTGGGACGGACCCGAGCAGTACTTC.

This clonotype was counted between two and nine times. The chain combines TRBV7-9 with TRBJ1-1, with D possibly matching TRBD1 (5 bases). Trimming took off 2 bases at V and 4 bases at J, with 8 bases between the two ends. Looked up from germline, CDR1 is SEHNR and CDR2 is FQNEAQ (reference sequence). The CDR3 is 13 amino acids. The CDR3 loop reads CASSLSGATEAFF. CDR3 sequence (DNA): TGTGCCAGCAGCTTAAGCGGGGCCACTGAAGCTTTCTTT.

This clonotype was counted many times. The rearrangement links TRBV4-2 to TRBJ2-3; 11 bases match TRBD2. Germline CDR1 reads LGHNA; CDR2 reads YNFKEQ. CDR3 length: 17 amino acids. V dropped 1 base and J dropped 7; count of bases not matched to a gene: 10. CDR3: CASSQASRLAGKHTQYF. CDR3 coding DNA: TGTGCCAGCAGCCAAGCAAGCAGACTAGCGGGAAAGCATACGCAGTATTTT.